This is a list of T cell receptor beta chains from one sample in a study of shared clonotypes between healthy human individuals. Using immunoSEQ multiplex PCR, the repertoire was profiled, and TCRdb retains in-frame clones only, with some absent. The sample holds approximately 2,200,000 clones; roughly 91% are singletons and the top ten take 1.7%. The sample comprised naive CD8+ T cells from PBMCs. Source of these receptors: a man aged 18 to 29 in good health. Some clones in this sample may be carry-over from other donors' samples. Each CDR3 is given without its conserved first and last residue. Part of the rows lack a size; the others show once, few, many or a class for expanded clones.

TRBV27	.	TRBJ2-3	ASSFRTDGTDTQY
TRBV7-9	.	TRBJ1-1	ASSEVGAGPMNTEAF
TRBV9	.	TRBJ1-1	ASSVFGGNTEAF
TRBV14	few	TRBJ2-7	ASSWGNAYEQY
TRBV14	.	TRBJ2-2	ASRPGQTNTGELF
TRBV28	.	TRBJ1-2	ASSSYRVLGGYT
TRBV28	.	TRBJ2-3	ASSFPRGKDTQY
TRBV27	.	TRBJ2-7	ASGIRAAYEQY
TRBV5-1	.	TRBJ1-5	ASSDGTGNNQPQH
TRBV7-9	.	TRBJ1-2	ASRNRDRDAPSGYT